This entry lists 29 T cell receptor beta chains sequenced from one sample in a study of blood T cell repertoires in COVID-19. Clones were sequenced by immunoSEQ multiplex PCR, and TCRdb holds only the in-frame ones, with some missing. The data contain about 90,000 clones, approximately 80% of them singletons. Sequencing was done on a sample of peripheral blood. These receptors were obtained from a woman older than 75 with active or convalescent COVID-19.

J is TRBJ2-3 and V is TRBV2; 10 bases agree with TRBD2. CDR3 length: 15 amino acids. The trim removed 6 bases at V and 1 base at J, leaving 4 bases unmatched. Germline V CDR1 and CDR2: SNHLY, FYNNEI. CDR3 in DNA: TGTGCCAGCAGCGATACTAGCGGGGGCACAGATACGCAGTATTTT. This gives the protein CASSDTSGGTDTQYF.

The V call is TRBV7-9, the J call TRBJ1-2; the D gene is possibly TRBD1 (5 bases). Trimming removed 5 bases from V and 5 bases from J, with 15 bases in between. Germline V gene lookup returns CDR1 SEHNR and CDR2 FQNEAQ (reference sequence). This CDR3 region has 14 residues. The CDR3 nucleotides read TGTGCCAGCAGCCCCGCAGGGACTGATTATGGCTACACCTTC. Translating gives CASSPAGTDYGYTF.

This chain joins TRBV15 and TRBJ2-7; D perhaps matches TRBD2 (5 bases). In germline, CDR1 is LNHNV, CDR2 YYDKDF (reference sequence). This CDR3 has 13 amino acids. With 3 bases removed from V and 2 bases from J, the gap between germline ends came to 8 bases. In nucleotides, the CDR3 is TGTGCCACCAGCAGCAGACTAACCTACGAGCAGTACTTC. This translates into CATSSRLTYEQYF.

The chain joins TRBV7-3 to TRBJ2-3, with D unresolved. Germline loops: CDR1 SGHTA, CDR2 FQGTGA. Between the trimmed V and J ends, which lost 0 bases and 3 bases, there was a span of 7 bases. This CDR3 has 14 residues. CDR3 sequence (DNA): TGTGCCAGCAGCTTAACAGGCGGTACAGATACGCAGTATTTT. This sequence encodes CASSLTGGTDTQYF.

V and J are TRBV19 and TRBJ1-2, with TRBD1 matching over 7 bases. This CDR3 is built from 12 residues. The J segment lost 8 bases and the V segment lost 4 bases, leaving 4 bases of the junction unmatched. The germline CDR1 and CDR2 sequences are LNHDA and SQIVND (reference sequence). DNA for the CDR3: TGTGCCAGTAGTAACAGGGGTTGGGGCTACACCTTC. This translates into CASSNRGWGYTF.

The V gene is TRBV7-8, the J gene TRBJ2-7; 11 nucleotides match TRBD1. CDR1 SGHVS and CDR2 FQNEAQ come from the germline V gene. The CDR3 runs to 16 residues. V lost 5 bases, J lost 0 bases, and 6 bases stayed unmatched. CDR3 region: CASSEGDRGSSYEQYF. CDR3 nucleotide sequence: TGTGCCAGCAGCGAAGGGGACAGGGGGAGCTCCTACGAGCAGTACTTC.

This clone appeared once. The rearrangement links TRBV6-5 to TRBJ1-3; D perhaps matches TRBD1 (5 bases). V was cut by 7 bases and J by 3 bases, with 16 bases left in between. The CDR3 is made up of 15 amino acids. Germline CDR1 MNHEY, CDR2 SVGAGI. In DNA form, the CDR3 reads TGTGCCAGCAACGTGGCCAGGGAGGTTGGAAACACCATATATTTT. Its translation is CASNVAREVGNTIYF.

The chain is built from TRBV28 and TRBJ1-4; TRBD1 matches 7 bases. V lost 6 bases and J lost 5; bases outside the gene matches: 9. This CDR3 region has 15 residues. In germline, CDR1 is MDHEN, CDR2 SYDVKM. The CDR3: CASRFDRAPNEKLFF. For the CDR3, the DNA is TGTGCCAGCAGATTTGACAGGGCTCCAAATGAAAAACTGTTTTTT.

The rearrangement joins TRBV9 to TRBJ2-4, with D hard to call. In germline, CDR1 is SGDLS, CDR2 YYNGEE. The ends were cut back, 0 bases at V and 2 bases at J, with 6 bases in the middle. The CDR3 totals 14 residues. This chain's CDR3 is CASSVARPKNIQYF. The CDR3 DNA sequence: TGTGCCAGCAGCGTAGCCAGGCCCAAAAACATTCAGTACTTC.

V and J are TRBV7-8 and TRBJ2-5; D possibly corresponds to TRBD1 (6 bases). Germline V gives CDR1 SGHVS, CDR2 FQNEAQ. V dropped 6 bases and J dropped 4 bases, with 12 bases sitting between them. The CDR3 length is 13 residues. The CDR3 DNA follows: TGTGCCAGCAGATGGGCAGGGGTAGAGACCCAGTACTTC. Translating gives CASRWAGVETQYF.

V is TRBV7-9 and J is TRBJ2-1; D possibly corresponds to TRBD1 (5 bases). The CDR3 is 11 amino acids. CDR1 and CDR2 (germline): SEHNR, FQNEAQ (reference sequence). Trimming stripped 1 base from V and 14 bases from J, with 9 bases between. CDR3 protein: CASSLEQDKFF. The CDR3 DNA reads TGTGCCAGCAGCTTAGAACAGGATAAGTTCTTC.

V is TRBV9 and J is TRBJ1-1, with a possible D match to TRBD1 (5 bases). Looked up from germline, CDR1 is SGDLS and CDR2 is YYNGEE. The CDR3 has 15 residues. Trimming stripped 3 bases from V and 5 bases from J, with 17 bases between. The DNA for the CDR3 is TGTGCCAGCAGCGGCCAGGCGGGGCCTAGGACTGAAGCTTTCTTT. Protein sequence: CASSGQAGPRTEAFF.

The CDR3 reads CASRTGTFLGYTF. In DNA form, the CDR3 reads TGTGCCAGCCGCACCGGGACATTTCTTGGCTACACCTTC. V gene TRBV6-5 combines with J gene TRBJ1-2; perhaps TRBD1 as D (6 bases). The CDR3 contains 13 residues. Per germline, CDR1 MNHEY and CDR2 SVGAGI. Trimming stripped 8 bases from V and 7 bases from J, with 17 bases between.

This chain joins TRBV27 and TRBJ1-2, with D possibly being TRBD1 (6 bases). Germline V gene data show CDR1 as MNHEY and CDR2 as SMNVEV (reference sequence). Trimming cost V 9 bases and J 2 bases, with 13 bases left between them. The CDR3 runs 13 residues. CDR3 sequence (DNA): TGTGCCAGTAGTACAGGGCCCAACTATGGCTACACCTTC. Translation: CASSTGPNYGYTF.

This clone was counted a single time. The V call is TRBV6-2 or TRBV6-3, the J call TRBJ1-5, with TRBD1 as a possible D gene (6 bases). The ends were cut back, 4 bases at V and 7 bases at J, with 23 bases in the middle. Looked up from germline, CDR1 is MNHEY and CDR2 is SVGEGT. The CDR3 spans 17 residues. The CDR3 nucleotides read TGTGCCAGCAGTTTACGGCCCCGAAGGGGGGGCATACAGCCCCAGCATTTT. Its translation is CASSLRPRRGGIQPQHF.

The rearrangement uses TRBV19 and TRBJ1-2, with D hard to call. The CDR3 consists of 13 residues. Trimming took off 6 bases at V and 2 bases at J, with 10 bases between the two ends. Germline loops: CDR1 LNHDA, CDR2 SQIVND (reference sequence). The CDR3 nucleotides are TGTGCCAGTAGCCCCTCAGGAAACTATGGCTACACCTTC. It translates to CASSPSGNYGYTF. Full variable domain (missing parts from reference TRBV19 and TRBJ1-2): DGGITQSPKYLFRKEGQNVTLSCEQNLNHDAMYWYRQDPGQGLRLIYYSQIVNDFQKGDIAEGYSVSREKKESFPLTVTSAQKNPTAFYLCASSPSGNYGYTFGSGTRLTVV.

The V and J genes are TRBV27 and TRBJ2-3; 11 bases align to TRBD2. The ends lost 1 base at V and 0 bases at J; junction bases unmatched: 3. The CDR3 spans 17 residues. Germline assignment: CDR1 MNHEY and CDR2 SMNVEV (reference sequence). In nucleotides, the CDR3 is TGTGCCAGCAGTTTATGGGTAGCGGGAGGGAGCACAGATACGCAGTATTTT. Protein product: CASSLWVAGGSTDTQYF.

This chain connects TRBV6-1 to TRBJ2-3, with D tentatively TRBD2 (5 bases). CDR1 and CDR2 (germline): MNHNS, SASEGT. The CDR3 runs to 16 residues. V was pared by 2 bases and J by 4 bases, with 16 bases between. The CDR3 region has the DNA TGTGCCAGCAGTGAACGGCGGGTTATGCCCCCAGATACGCAGTATTTT. Its translation: CASSERRVMPPDTQYF.

The DNA of the CDR3 is TGTGCCACCAGTGGCTTGGCGGGACAGGGTTATAACAATGAGCAGTTCTTC. Its translation: CATSGLAGQGYNNEQFF. V is TRBV24-1 and J is TRBJ2-1, with 9 bases aligning to TRBD1. J gave up 5 bases and V 5 bases, and 12 bases lay outside the gene matches. The CDR3 is 17 residues long. Looked up from germline, CDR1 is KGHDR and CDR2 is SFDVKD.

J is TRBJ1-1 and V is TRBV28; tentatively, D is TRBD1 (5 bases). The CDR3 totals 12 residues. Trimming stripped 3 bases from V and 6 bases from J, with 8 bases between. Per the germline V gene, CDR1 is MDHEN and CDR2 is SYDVKM. CDR3 region: CASSFRVAEAFF. The CDR3 nucleotides read TGTGCCAGCAGTTTCAGGGTGGCTGAAGCTTTCTTT.

The rearrangement links TRBV19 to TRBJ2-1; 10 bases agree with TRBD1. V lost 3 bases, J lost 4 bases, and 6 bases stayed unmatched. CDR3 length: 16 residues. Germline assignment: CDR1 LNHDA and CDR2 SQIVND (reference sequence). The CDR3, as DNA: TGTGCCAGTAGTATGCTCGGACAGGGGGGGTACAATGAGCAGTTCTTC. Translating gives CASSMLGQGGYNEQFF.

The chain carries TRBV19 and TRBJ2-7; 9 bases align to TRBD2. Trimming removed 3 bases from V and 4 bases from J; junction bases left unmatched: 7. The V gene's germline CDR1 is LNHDA and CDR2 SQIVND (reference sequence). CDR3 length: 15 amino acids. The CDR3 spells CASSIGSGRRYEQYF. CDR3 coding DNA: TGTGCCAGTAGTATCGGTAGCGGGAGACGATACGAGCAGTACTTC.

The J gene is TRBJ2-3, the V gene TRBV18; 7 bases agree with TRBD1. The germline gives CDR1 KGHSH, CDR2 LQKENI. This CDR3 has 15 residues. The J segment lost 2 bases and the V segment lost 3 bases, leaving 5 bases of the junction unmatched. The CDR3 nucleotides are TGTGCCAGCTCACCCTGGGACAGTTACACAGATACGCAGTATTTT. Residues: CASSPWDSYTDTQYF.

The J gene is TRBJ1-4, the V gene TRBV2, with D perhaps matching TRBD1 (6 bases). In germline, CDR1 is SNHLY, CDR2 FYNNEI. The V end was cut by 5 bases, the J end by 7 bases, with 14 bases between. The CDR3 extends over 14 amino acids. The CDR3 region is CASSPDRRSEKLFF. CDR3 DNA: TGTGCCAGCAGTCCGGACAGAAGATCTGAAAAACTGTTTTTT.

The chain recombines TRBV6-5 with TRBJ1-4; TRBD1 aligns across 7 bases. Germline V CDR1 and CDR2: MNHEY, SVGAGI. This CDR3 has 14 amino acids. V gave up 6 bases and J gave up 7 bases; unmatched junction bases: 8. CDR3 in amino acids: CASSRGAHVEKLFF. The CDR3 DNA is TGTGCCAGCAGCAGGGGGGCCCATGTTGAAAAACTGTTTTTT.

This chain joins TRBV28 and TRBJ1-1; TRBD1 matches at 9 bases. This CDR3 contains 15 residues. Per the germline V gene, CDR1 is MDHEN and CDR2 is SYDVKM. V shed 6 bases and J 6 bases; nucleotides not matched to a gene: 11. CDR3 sequence (DNA): TGTGCCAGCAGCCGAACAACAGGGGGCGTCGCTGAAGCTTTCTTT. The encoded protein is CASSRTTGGVAEAFF. Filled out from reference TRBV28 and TRBJ1-1, the complete variable domain reads DVKVTQSSRYLVKRTGEKVFLECVQDMDHENMFWYRQDPGLGLRLIYFSYDVKMKEKGDIPEGYSVSREKKERFSLILESASTNQTSMYLCASSRTTGGVAEAFFGQGTRLTVV.

This clone was found once. The chain is built from TRBV10-3 and TRBJ2-3; 7 bases agree with TRBD1. V shed 6 bases, J shed 0 bases, and the junction held 6 bases outside the gene matches. CDR3 length: 15 amino acids. Germline CDR1 is ENHRY and CDR2 is SYGVKD. The CDR3 sequence: CAISKGQMSTDTQYF. CDR3 sequence (DNA): TGTGCCATCAGCAAGGGACAGATGAGCACAGATACGCAGTATTTT.

This clone was counted between two and nine times. V is TRBV7-2 and J is TRBJ1-6; maybe TRBD1 (5 bases). The germline V gene encodes CDR1 SGHTA and CDR2 FQGNSA. Between the trimmed V and J ends, which lost 3 bases and 4 bases, there was a span of 16 bases. The CDR3 totals 17 residues. The CDR3: CASSFSGYGAYNSPLHF. The CDR3 nucleotides read TGTGCCAGCAGCTTTAGCGGGTACGGGGCGTATAATTCACCCCTCCACTTT. The whole variable domain, remainder taken from reference TRBV7-2 and TRBJ1-6, is GAGVSQSPSNKVTEKGKDVELRCDPISGHTALYWYRQSLGQGLEFLIYFQGNSAPDKSGLPSDRFSAERTGGSVSTLTIQRTQQEDSAVYLCASSFSGYGAYNSPLHFGNGTRLTVT.

This clone was observed a single time. The gene calls are TRBV5-1 and TRBJ1-1, with a weak D call TRBD1 (5 bases). CDR3 length equals 14 residues. Trimming took off 0 bases at V and 1 base at J, with 7 bases between the two ends. CDR1 and CDR2 (germline): SGHRS, YFSETQ. The CDR3 DNA follows: TGCGCCAGCAGCTTGGTAGACAGGAACACTGAAGCTTTCTTT. Protein sequence: CASSLVDRNTEAFF.